This TCR beta chain was captured in a study of cytomegalovirus exposure and HLA in healthy donors. General observations from the study: The authors later found TCR association rates varying by HLA locus, with DRB1 most and HLA-C fewest.

As for this clone: Antigen unknown.

Germline CDR1 reads SGHTS; CDR2 reads YDEGEE. V lost 5 bases to trimming and J lost 4 bases; unmatched junction nucleotides: 6. CDR3 length equals 14 residues. PCR involved 60 Vbeta and 13 Jbeta primers. Generated by immunoSEQ multiplex PCR, the TCRdb table keeps only in-frame clones and is missing some. The profile shows 150,000 to 200,000 clones, about four fifths of them singletons. This clonotype was sampled from a girl between 10 and 17 years old in good health and CMV-seropositive. The chain links TRBV5-8 to TRBJ2-5, with 9 bases that match TRBD1. Sequenced: PBMCs. The CDR3 nucleotides read TGTGCCAGCAGATTACAGGGGGCTGGAGAGACCCAGTACTTC. It specifies CASRLQGAGETQYF.